This T cell receptor (beta chain) stems from a study of CD8+ T cells in alopecia areata. Investigators isolated RNA and reverse transcribed it into cDNA to act as the sequencing template. Some clones are missing from TCRdb's copy, which holds only in-frame ones; the method was immunoSEQ multiplex PCR. This sample has about 82,000 clones; 51% occur once, and the top ten carry approximately 5.4%. The V segment lost 4 bases and the J segment 10 bases; nucleotides outside the gene matches: 3. The germline gives CDR1 GTSNPN, CDR2 SVGIG (reference sequence). The CDR3 totals 12 residues. The sample consisted of NKG2D-high CD8+ T cells sorted from blood. This sequence originates from a human donor with alopecia areata. V is TRBV30 and J is TRBJ2-1, with 11 bases aligning to TRBD2. CDR3: CAWNSGGAEQFF. In DNA, the CDR3 is TGTGCCTGGAATAGCGGGGGGGCAGAGCAGTTCTTC.